One and the same sample provided the 8 T cell receptor beta chains below, sequenced in a study of response to subunit inactivated influenza vaccine. TCRdb reprocessed the RT-PCR reads via MiXCR and lists one record per CDR3 protein. The sample holds around 300,000 distinct CDR3 sequences, approximately 21% seen once. Sequencing used PBMCs from blood, obtained approximately 20 months after vaccination. These receptors were obtained from a man aged 50 to 69 who received an inactivated influenza vaccine.

The CDR3 here is CASRLRAGGNQPQHF. DNA for the CDR3: TGTGCCAGCCGTCTACGGGCAGGCGGGAATCAGCCCCAGCATTTT. The chain links TRBV7-2 to TRBJ1-5; D gene ambiguous. The CDR3 totals 15 residues. Germline lookup yields CDR1 SGHTA and CDR2 FQGNSA. V was trimmed by 8 bases and J by 4 bases, leaving 18 bases between them.

The table lists this clonotype with a few counts. The genes are TRBV5-5 and TRBJ1-2; weak D call: TRBD1 (5 bases). The CDR3 length is 16 residues. The germline gives CDR1 SGHKS, CDR2 YYEKEE (reference sequence). V shed 3 bases and J shed 1 base, with 16 bases lying between them. The CDR3 here is CASSYGIDRSNYGYTF. CDR3 coding DNA: TGTGCCAGCAGCTACGGGATCGACAGAAGTAACTATGGCTACACCTTC.

This chain links TRBV7-2 with TRBJ1-1; D gene unclear. This CDR3 is 14 amino acids long. V was trimmed by 2 bases and J by 1 base, leaving 8 bases between them. Per germline, CDR1 SGHTA and CDR2 FQGNSA. The CDR3 reads CASSLYGRNTEAFF. The CDR3 DNA is TGTGCCAGCAGCTTATACGGGCGGAACACTGAAGCTTTCTTT. Full variable domain (missing parts from reference TRBV7-2 and TRBJ1-1): GAGVSQSPSNKVTEKGKDVELRCDPISGHTALYWYRQSLGQGLEFLIYFQGNSAPDKSGLPSDRFSAERTGGSVSTLTIQRTQQEDSAVYLCASSLYGRNTEAFFGQGTRLTVV.

The rearrangement uses TRBV9 and TRBJ1-4; D ambiguous. CDR3 length equals 16 residues. Trimming shortened V by 0 bases and J by 5 bases, and 14 bases separated the two germline ends. Germline values: CDR1 SGDLS, CDR2 YYNGEE. CDR3: CASSVGVAGSNEKLFF. CDR3 sequence (DNA): TGTGCCAGCAGCGTAGGAGTAGCTGGGTCGAATGAAAAACTGTTTTTT.

This clonotype was recorded many times. The rearrangement uses TRBV25-1 and TRBJ1-1; the D is unclear. The CDR3 extends over 15 amino acids. Per germline, CDR1 MGHDK and CDR2 SYGVNS. V lost 1 base to trimming and J lost 0 bases, with 9 bases between them. CDR3 protein: CASSEFAEMNTEAFF. CDR3 in DNA: TGTGCCAGCAGTGAATTCGCTGAGATGAACACTGAAGCTTTCTTT.

This clonotype came up a few times. This sequence joins TRBV7-9 and TRBJ2-1; TRBD2 matches at 10 bases. In germline, CDR1 is SEHNR, CDR2 FQNEAQ (reference sequence). V lost 1 base, J lost 8 bases, and 5 bases stayed unmatched. The CDR3 contains 15 residues. CDR3: CASSLELAGLDEQFF. Written as DNA, the CDR3 is TGTGCCAGCAGCTTAGAACTAGCGGGGTTGGATGAGCAGTTCTTC.

This clonotype was seen more than once but under ten times. This chain uses TRBV4-1 with TRBJ2-1; D is undetermined. This CDR3 is built from 16 residues. Trimming stripped 1 base from V and 2 bases from J, with 12 bases between. CDR1 is MGHRA and CDR2 is YSYEKL in the germline V gene. This chain's CDR3 is CASSQVAAPTYNEQFF. Here the CDR3 DNA reads TGCGCCAGCAGCCAAGTAGCCGCACCTACCTACAATGAGCAGTTCTTC.

This clonotype was seen more than once but under ten times. This chain uses TRBV20-1 with TRBJ1-5; 12 bases agree with TRBD1. The germline gives CDR1 DFQATT, CDR2 SNEGSKA (reference sequence). The CDR3 spans 16 residues. The V segment lost 3 bases and the J segment 6 bases; nucleotides outside the gene matches: 9. CDR3 DNA: TGCAGTGCTAGTCCGGGACAGGGGGCCTTTAGTCAGCCCCAGCATTTT. It encodes CSASPGQGAFSQPQHF.